Below, 2 T cell receptor beta chains from the same sample are listed, as sequenced in a study of T-cell reconstitution after alpha-beta-depleted transplantation in children. Unique molecular identifiers were built into the TCRbeta library. One entry per CDR3 protein, called by TCRdb with MiXCR from the PCR reads. The table shows about 300,000 distinct CDR3 sequences, with 10% occurring only once. Sequences were derived from PBMCs, sampled before TCRalphabeta/CD19-depleted stem cell transplant. All receptors come from a boy under two years old with acute myeloid leukemia, due to receive a stem cell transplant.

This clonotype showed up many times. CDR3 sequence reads: CASSLTVGAGAFF. The DNA for the CDR3 is TGCGCCAGCAGCTTGACAGTGGGCGCCGGAGCTTTCTTT. This chain connects TRBV5-1 to TRBJ1-1; D is ambiguous. Trimming pared 1 base from V and 10 bases from J, leaving 14 bases between. This CDR3 is 13 amino acids long. Germline CDR1 reads SGHRS; CDR2 reads YFSETQ. The full variable domain, completed using reference TRBV5-1 and TRBJ1-1, is KAGVTQTPRYLIKTRGQQVTLSCSPISGHRSVSWYQQTPGQGLQFLFEYFSETQRNKGNFPGRFSGRQFSNSRSEMNVSTLELGDSALYLCASSLTVGAGAFFGQGTRLTVV.

This clonotype was counted between two and nine times. The V call is TRBV29-1, the J call TRBJ1-2; D possibly corresponds to TRBD1 (5 bases). CDR1 and CDR2 from the germline V gene are SQVTM and ANQGSEA. The germline V and J ends were trimmed by 3 bases and 5 bases, with 16 bases remaining between them. This CDR3 is built from 14 residues. The chain's CDR3 is CSVDARGRGYGYTF. Written as DNA, the CDR3 is TGCAGCGTTGACGCGCGGGGACGGGGATATGGCTACACCTTC.